This entry describes one TCR beta chain. Its specificity is not known. Germline CDR1 is LGHNA and CDR2 is YNFKEQ. CDR3 length equals 15 residues. Deletions cut 0 bases from V and 4 bases from J, with 9 bases between. These data are taken from a study of naive and memory T cell subsets. CD4 T cells were positively selected, then CD8 T cells from the CD4-negative fraction. Regarding the study as a whole: In naive cells, over 90% of TCR sequences were seen only once.

The beta constant-region primer was an equimolar mix of two oligonucleotides covering TRBC1 and TRBC2. Ligated cDNA was amplified by four rounds of PCR with nested alpha and beta constant-region primers and SP2. TCRdb re-called the UMI-ligation and nested PCR reads with MiXCR, one entry per CDR3 protein. The sample has 7,900 or so distinct CDR3 sequences, 25% to 35% seen once. The sequencing input was CD8+ TEMRA cells from blood. The subset was: effector memory re-expressing CD45RA, CD45RA+ CD27-. The chain couples TRBV4-2 to TRBJ1-4; D uncertain. This sequence originates from a human donor in good health. The CDR3 loop reads CASSQEGIINEKLFF. The CDR3 bases are TGTGCCAGCAGCCAAGAGGGGATTATTAATGAAAAACTGTTTTTT.